These T cell receptor beta chains were read from a single sample in a study of CD8 T cells in ankylosing spondylitis. TCRdb passed the 5' RACE reads through MiXCR, listing each CDR3 protein once. The sample includes 180,000 or so distinct CDR3 sequences, around 10% of them seen just once. The sample comprised blood, either unsorted or a sorted T cell fraction (not recorded which). The receptors were gathered from a male donor with ankylosing spondylitis or in good health (not recorded which). Each CDR3 is given with its conserved first and last residue. D genes are given only for firm matches. Clone size is shown for a subset of rows, as once, few, many or a class of expanded clone.

CDR3 protein: CASSVLGQVDGGYTF
CDR3 DNA: TGCGCCAGCAGCGTTCTGGGACAGGTTGATGGTGGCTACACCTTC
J gene: TRBJ1-2
V gene: TRBV5-1
D gene: TRBD1
clone size: .

CDR3 protein: CASSLGGTGNGLQYF
CDR3 DNA: TGTGCCAGCAGCTTAGGTGGGACAGGGAATGGTTTGCAGTACTTC
J gene: TRBJ2-7
V gene: TRBV7-8
D gene: TRBD1
clone size: .

CDR3 protein: CASSSPTQGKGTYEQYF
CDR3 DNA: TGTGCCAGCAGCTCACCCACACAGGGAAAGGGTACCTACGAGCAGTACTTC
J gene: TRBJ2-7
V gene: TRBV7-8
D gene: .
clone size: few

CDR3 protein: CASGPGKREDHTQYF
CDR3 DNA: TGTGCTAGTGGCCCTGGGAAGCGGGAAGATCATACGCAGTATTTT
J gene: TRBJ2-3
V gene: TRBV12-5
D gene: TRBD2
clone size: many

CDR3 protein: CASSLRTGEHEQFF
CDR3 DNA: TGTGCCAGCAGCTTACGGACAGGGGAGCATGAGCAGTTCTTC
J gene: TRBJ2-1
V gene: TRBV7-9
D gene: TRBD1
clone size: .

CDR3 protein: CASSEASFVGYNEQFF
CDR3 DNA: TGTGCCAGCAGTGAAGCGTCCTTCGTTGGCTACAATGAGCAGTTCTTC
J gene: TRBJ2-1
V gene: TRBV2
D gene: .
clone size: many

CDR3 protein: CASILGQGHMNTEAFF
CDR3 DNA: TGTGCCAGCATCCTCGGACAGGGGCACATGAACACTGAAGCTTTCTTT
J gene: TRBJ1-1
V gene: TRBV7-8
D gene: TRBD1
clone size: many

CDR3 protein: CASSQDRGQGSAEAFF
CDR3 DNA: TGTGCCAGCTCCCAGGACAGGGGGCAGGGATCGGCTGAAGCTTTCTTT
J gene: TRBJ1-1
V gene: TRBV18
D gene: TRBD1
clone size: few

CDR3 protein: CASSFLGKNTEAFF
CDR3 DNA: TGTGCCAGCAGCTTCCTGGGGAAGAACACTGAAGCTTTCTTT
J gene: TRBJ1-1
V gene: TRBV7-2
D gene: .
clone size: few

CDR3 protein: CASSLAGDRQSSGANVLTF
CDR3 DNA: TGCGCCAGCAGCTTGGCCGGGGACAGACAGAGCTCTGGGGCCAACGTCCTGACTTTC
J gene: TRBJ2-6
V gene: TRBV5-1
D gene: TRBD1
clone size: .

CDR3 protein: CASSLVSGTGPNSPLHF
CDR3 DNA: TGTGCCAGCAGCCTCGTCTCCGGGACAGGCCCCAATTCACCCCTCCACTTT
J gene: TRBJ1-6
V gene: TRBV3-1
D gene: TRBD1
clone size: many

CDR3 protein: CASSLILRRIVLTGLAGGEQYF
CDR3 DNA: TGTGCCAGCAGTTTGATTCTGCGTCGGATAGTGCTCACCGGACTAGCGGGAGGCGAGCAGTACTTC
J gene: TRBJ2-7
V gene: TRBV12-3/TRBV12-4
D gene: TRBD2
clone size: many

CDR3 protein: CASSQDSSGGNYGYTF
CDR3 DNA: TGCGCCAGCAGCCAAGATTCATCAGGGGGTAACTATGGCTACACCTTC
J gene: TRBJ1-2
V gene: TRBV4-3
D gene: TRBD1
clone size: many

CDR3 protein: CASSLEGQPSTDTQYF
CDR3 DNA: TGCGCCAGCAGCTTGGAGGGACAGCCAAGCACAGATACGCAGTATTTT
J gene: TRBJ2-3
V gene: TRBV5-1
D gene: TRBD1
clone size: .

CDR3 protein: CASSSGRPSTDTQYF
CDR3 DNA: TGTGCCAGCAGCTCCGGGAGACCTAGCACAGATACGCAGTATTTT
J gene: TRBJ2-3
V gene: TRBV5-4
D gene: .
clone size: few

CDR3 protein: CASSPLAGVTDTQYF
CDR3 DNA: TGTGCCAGCAGCCCACTAGCGGGGGTAACAGATACGCAGTATTTT
J gene: TRBJ2-3
V gene: TRBV11-2
D gene: TRBD2
clone size: many

CDR3 protein: CASKNRQAAGELFF
CDR3 DNA: TGTGCCAGCAAGAACCGGCAAGCCGCCGGGGAGCTGTTTTTT
J gene: TRBJ2-2
V gene: TRBV27
D gene: .
clone size: many

CDR3 protein: CASSLPGSGQFF
CDR3 DNA: TGTGCCAGCAGCTTGCCGGGATCCGGGCAGTTCTTC
J gene: TRBJ2-1
V gene: TRBV7-8
D gene: .
clone size: many

CDR3 protein: CASTRGGLSTDTQYF
CDR3 DNA: TGTGCCAGCACCCGAGGAGGGCTGAGCACAGATACGCAGTATTTT
J gene: TRBJ2-3
V gene: TRBV2
D gene: .
clone size: many

CDR3 protein: CATSDRGGTQYF
CDR3 DNA: TGTGCCACCAGTGACCGCGGGGGAACCCAGTACTTC
J gene: TRBJ2-5
V gene: TRBV24-1
D gene: TRBD2
clone size: many

CDR3 protein: CASSLVASGSNEQFF
CDR3 DNA: TGTGCCAGCAGCTTAGTGGCTAGCGGGAGTAATGAGCAGTTCTTC
J gene: TRBJ2-1
V gene: TRBV7-2
D gene: TRBD2
clone size: few

CDR3 protein: CASSDKRRRGAFF
CDR3 DNA: TGTGCCAGCAGTGATAAAAGACGGAGGGGGGCTTTCTTT
J gene: TRBJ1-1
V gene: TRBV6-1
D gene: .
clone size: many

CDR3 protein: CAITGDPNNIQYF
CDR3 DNA: TGTGCCATAACAGGGGACCCAAATAACATTCAGTACTTC
J gene: TRBJ2-4
V gene: TRBV10-3
D gene: TRBD1
clone size: few

CDR3 protein: CATSDRGTAQETQYF
CDR3 DNA: TGTGCCACCAGTGACCGCGGGACAGCTCAAGAGACCCAGTACTTC
J gene: TRBJ2-5
V gene: TRBV24-1
D gene: .
clone size: many

CDR3 protein: CASSREGQVRTNYGYTF
CDR3 DNA: TGTGCCAGCAGCCGGGAGGGACAGGTCCGAACAAACTATGGCTACACCTTC
J gene: TRBJ1-2
V gene: TRBV7-2
D gene: TRBD1
clone size: many

CDR3 protein: CASSQVARSYNEQFF
CDR3 DNA: TGTGCCAGCAGCCAAGTGGCACGCTCCTACAATGAGCAGTTCTTC
J gene: TRBJ2-1
V gene: TRBV14
D gene: .
clone size: many

CDR3 protein: CASRPGYNEQFF
CDR3 DNA: TGTGCCAGCAGGCCAGGGTACAATGAGCAGTTCTTC
J gene: TRBJ2-1
V gene: TRBV6-6
D gene: .
clone size: many

CDR3 protein: CASPTQGRVPQSSPLHF
CDR3 DNA: TGTGCCAGCCCAACCCAAGGGCGAGTTCCTCAGAGTTCACCCCTCCACTTT
J gene: TRBJ1-6
V gene: TRBV12-3/TRBV12-4
D gene: .
clone size: many

CDR3 protein: CASSRGDQSYEQYF
CDR3 DNA: TGCGCCAGCAGCCGGGGGGACCAGTCCTACGAGCAGTACTTC
J gene: TRBJ2-7
V gene: TRBV4-1
D gene: .
clone size: many

CDR3 protein: CASSLATDSIAGYTF
CDR3 DNA: TGTGCCAGCAGTTTAGCAACAGATTCTATAGCTGGCTACACCTTC
J gene: TRBJ1-2
V gene: TRBV6-5
D gene: .
clone size: .

CDR3 protein: CASSLGRGRDYEQYF
CDR3 DNA: TGTGCCAGCAGTTTGGGCAGGGGAAGGGACTACGAGCAGTACTTC
J gene: TRBJ2-7
V gene: TRBV12-3/TRBV12-4
D gene: .
clone size: .

CDR3 protein: CASTSRTGIGEQYF
CDR3 DNA: TGTGCCAGCACCTCCAGGACAGGGATAGGCGAGCAGTACTTC
J gene: TRBJ2-7
V gene: TRBV12-3/TRBV12-4
D gene: TRBD1
clone size: many

CDR3 protein: CASSLGQNTGELFF
CDR3 DNA: TGCGCCAGCAGCTTGGGACAAAACACCGGGGAGCTGTTTTTT
J gene: TRBJ2-2
V gene: TRBV5-1
D gene: .
clone size: many

CDR3 protein: CASSPWAGNTEAFF
CDR3 DNA: TGTGCCAGCAGCCCCTGGGCGGGGAACACTGAAGCTTTCTTT
J gene: TRBJ1-1
V gene: TRBV3-1
D gene: .
clone size: few

CDR3 protein: CASRTLERGATNEKLFF
CDR3 DNA: TGTGCCAGCAGAACACTGGAACGGGGGGCAACTAATGAAAAACTGTTTTTT
J gene: TRBJ1-4
V gene: TRBV28
D gene: .
clone size: many

CDR3 protein: CASSLDLQSQPQHF
CDR3 DNA: TGCGCCAGCAGCCTGGACCTGCAGAGTCAGCCCCAGCATTTT
J gene: TRBJ1-5
V gene: TRBV4-1
D gene: .
clone size: .

CDR3 protein: CASSDEGWGGNQPQHF
CDR3 DNA: TGTGCCAGCAGCGACGAAGGGTGGGGAGGCAATCAGCCCCAGCATTTT
J gene: TRBJ1-5
V gene: TRBV27
D gene: .
clone size: .

CDR3 protein: CASSRQEEGYTF
CDR3 DNA: TGTGCCAGCAGCCGACAGGAGGAGGGCTACACCTTC
J gene: TRBJ1-2
V gene: TRBV7-9
D gene: .
clone size: .

CDR3 protein: CASSFRTSGTYEQYF
CDR3 DNA: TGCGCCAGCAGCTTTCGGACTAGCGGTACCTACGAGCAGTACTTC
J gene: TRBJ2-7
V gene: TRBV5-1
D gene: TRBD2
clone size: many

CDR3 protein: CASSPSGRLSYNEQFF
CDR3 DNA: TGTGCCAGCAGCCCCTCCGGGCGCCTCTCCTACAATGAGCAGTTCTTC
J gene: TRBJ2-1
V gene: TRBV11-2
D gene: .
clone size: many

CDR3 protein: CASSLVLAGAALRHEQFF
CDR3 DNA: TGCGCCAGCAGCTTGGTTTTAGCGGGAGCCGCCCTCCGGCATGAGCAGTTCTTC
J gene: TRBJ2-1
V gene: TRBV5-1
D gene: TRBD2
clone size: .

CDR3 protein: CSAYTESNRPQHF
CDR3 DNA: TGCAGTGCTTACACGGAGAGCAATCGGCCCCAGCATTTT
J gene: TRBJ1-5
V gene: TRBV20-1
D gene: .
clone size: .

CDR3 protein: CSARTSGRDTQYF
CDR3 DNA: TGCAGTGCTAGGACTAGCGGGAGGGATACGCAGTATTTT
J gene: TRBJ2-3
V gene: TRBV20-1
D gene: TRBD2
clone size: many

CDR3 protein: CASSKVNPDTQYF
CDR3 DNA: TGTGCCAGTAGTAAAGTGAATCCAGATACGCAGTATTTT
J gene: TRBJ2-3
V gene: TRBV19
D gene: .
clone size: .

CDR3 protein: CASSVGPQVRDEQFF
CDR3 DNA: TGTGCCAGCAGCGTAGGACCCCAGGTTCGGGATGAGCAGTTCTTC
J gene: TRBJ2-1
V gene: TRBV9
D gene: .
clone size: few

CDR3 protein: CASSYLRSTGSSYEQYF
CDR3 DNA: TGTGCCAGCAGCTACTTACGCTCTACAGGGAGCTCCTACGAGCAGTACTTC
J gene: TRBJ2-7
V gene: TRBV5-6
D gene: .
clone size: .

CDR3 protein: CSASGQGLVEAFF
CDR3 DNA: TGCAGTGCTAGCGGACAGGGGTTGGTTGAAGCTTTCTTT
J gene: TRBJ1-1
V gene: TRBV20-1
D gene: TRBD1
clone size: many

CDR3 protein: CASSFYKASGANVLTF
CDR3 DNA: TGTGCCAGCAGCTTTTACAAAGCCTCTGGGGCCAACGTCCTGACTTTC
J gene: TRBJ2-6
V gene: TRBV5-6
D gene: .
clone size: .

CDR3 protein: CASSSSGGSPTSEAFF
CDR3 DNA: TGTGCCAGCAGTTCATCCGGGGGTTCACCAACGAGTGAAGCTTTCTTT
J gene: TRBJ1-1
V gene: TRBV7-8
D gene: .
clone size: few

CDR3 protein: CSASRVAGGSYEQYF
CDR3 DNA: TGCAGTGCTAGTAGGGTAGCGGGGGGCTCCTACGAGCAGTACTTC
J gene: TRBJ2-7
V gene: TRBV20-1
D gene: TRBD2
clone size: .

CDR3 protein: CASSLGQDRESVSGEKLFF
CDR3 DNA: TGTGCCAGCAGCTTGGGCCAGGACAGGGAATCGGTCTCTGGTGAAAAACTGTTTTTT
J gene: TRBJ1-4
V gene: TRBV7-8
D gene: TRBD1
clone size: .